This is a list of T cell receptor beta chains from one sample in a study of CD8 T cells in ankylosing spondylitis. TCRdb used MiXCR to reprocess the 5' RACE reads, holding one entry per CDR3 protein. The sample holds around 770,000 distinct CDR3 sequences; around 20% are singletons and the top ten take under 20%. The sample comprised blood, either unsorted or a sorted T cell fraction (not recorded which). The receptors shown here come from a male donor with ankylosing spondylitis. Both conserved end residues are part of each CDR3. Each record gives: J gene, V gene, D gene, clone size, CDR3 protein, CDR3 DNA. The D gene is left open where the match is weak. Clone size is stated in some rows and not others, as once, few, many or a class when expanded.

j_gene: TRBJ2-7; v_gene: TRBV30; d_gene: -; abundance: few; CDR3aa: CACNPNNYEQYF; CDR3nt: TGTGCCTGCAACCCGAACAACTACGAGCAGTACTTC
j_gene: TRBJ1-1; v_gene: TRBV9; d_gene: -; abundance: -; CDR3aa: CASSVDPLANTEAFF; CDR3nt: TGTGCCAGCAGCGTAGATCCCCTAGCGAACACTGAAGCTTTCTTT
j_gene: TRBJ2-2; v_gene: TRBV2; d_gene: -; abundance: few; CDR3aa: CASVPGPPGTGELFF; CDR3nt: TGTGCCAGCGTCCCGGGGCCGCCGGGGACAGGGGAGCTGTTTTTT
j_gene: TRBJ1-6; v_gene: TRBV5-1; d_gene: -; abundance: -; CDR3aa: CASSLGVAVDSPLHF; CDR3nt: TGCGCCAGCAGCCTTGGCGTGGCCGTTGATTCACCCCTCCACTTT
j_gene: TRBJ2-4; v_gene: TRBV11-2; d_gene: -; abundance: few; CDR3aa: CASSLEYASAQAAKNIQYF; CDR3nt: TGTGCCAGCAGCTTAGAGTATGCGAGTGCACAGGCAGCCAAAAACATTCAGTACTTC
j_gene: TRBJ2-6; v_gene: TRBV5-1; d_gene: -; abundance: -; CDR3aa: CASSSTGSSGANVLTF; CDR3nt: TGCGCCAGCAGCTCGACGGGTAGCTCTGGGGCCAACGTCCTGACTTTC
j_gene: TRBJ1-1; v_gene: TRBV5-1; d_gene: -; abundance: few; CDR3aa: CASSLGRGRIDTEAFF; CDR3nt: TGCGCCAGCAGCTTGGGACGGGGGCGCATTGACACTGAAGCTTTCTTT
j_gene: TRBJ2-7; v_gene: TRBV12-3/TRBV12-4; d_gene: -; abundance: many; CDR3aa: CASSLAPRGGEQYF; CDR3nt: TGTGCCAGCAGTTTAGCCCCTAGGGGGGGTGAGCAGTACTTC
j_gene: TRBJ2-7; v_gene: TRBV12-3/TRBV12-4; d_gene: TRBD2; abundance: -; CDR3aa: CASSRNSGMAYVEQYF; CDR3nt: TGTGCCAGCAGCCGCAATAGCGGGATGGCCTACGTGGAGCAGTACTTC
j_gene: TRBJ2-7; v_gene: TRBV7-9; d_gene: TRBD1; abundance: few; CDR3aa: CASSFPGQEKASEEQYF; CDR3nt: TGTGCCAGCAGCTTCCCGGGACAGGAGAAGGCTTCGGAAGAGCAGTACTTC
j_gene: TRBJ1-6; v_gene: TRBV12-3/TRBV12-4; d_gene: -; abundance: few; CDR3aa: CASSRDTRYNSPLHF; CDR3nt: TGTGCCAGCAGCAGGGACACGAGATATAATTCACCCCTCCACTTT
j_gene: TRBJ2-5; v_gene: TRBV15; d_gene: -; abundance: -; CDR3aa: CATSRDVGAETQYF; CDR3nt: TGTGCCACCAGCAGAGATGTGGGGGCGGAGACCCAGTACTTC
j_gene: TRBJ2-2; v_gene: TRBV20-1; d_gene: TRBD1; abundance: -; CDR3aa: CSASQGANTGELFF; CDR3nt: TGCAGTGCCAGCCAGGGGGCGAACACCGGGGAGCTGTTTTTT
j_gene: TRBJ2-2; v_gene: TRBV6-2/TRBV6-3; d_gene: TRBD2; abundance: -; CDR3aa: CALSGNGELFF; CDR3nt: TGTGCTCTTAGCGGGAACGGGGAGCTGTTTTTT
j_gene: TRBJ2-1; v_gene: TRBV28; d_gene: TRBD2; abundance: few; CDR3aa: CASSQTSGRAVEQFF; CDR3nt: TGTGCCAGCAGTCAAACTAGCGGGAGGGCCGTTGAGCAGTTCTTC
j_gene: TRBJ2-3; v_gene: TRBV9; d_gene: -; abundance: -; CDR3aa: CASSVASRPSTDTQYF; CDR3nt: TGTGCCAGCAGCGTAGCTTCCCGCCCTAGCACAGATACGCAGTATTTT
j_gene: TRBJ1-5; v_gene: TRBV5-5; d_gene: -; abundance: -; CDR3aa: CASSLEPSGNQPQHF; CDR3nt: TGTGCCAGCAGCTTGGAACCCTCTGGCAATCAGCCCCAGCATTTT
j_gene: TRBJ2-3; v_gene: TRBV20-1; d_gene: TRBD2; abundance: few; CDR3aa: CSVQAGVRDTQYF; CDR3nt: TGCAGTGTTCAAGCGGGAGTAAGAGATACGCAGTATTTT
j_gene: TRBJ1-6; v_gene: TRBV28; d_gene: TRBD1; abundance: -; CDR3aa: CASSFGDSNNSPLHF; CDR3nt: TGTGCCAGCAGTTTCGGGGACAGCAATAATTCACCCCTCCACTTT
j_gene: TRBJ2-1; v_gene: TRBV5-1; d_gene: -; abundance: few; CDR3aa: CASSLPMDIPEQFF; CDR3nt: TGCGCCAGCAGCTTGCCGATGGACATCCCTGAGCAGTTCTTC
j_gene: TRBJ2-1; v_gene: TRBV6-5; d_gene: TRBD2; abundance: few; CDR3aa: CASSHDPGTKLNEQFF; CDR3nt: TGTGCCAGCAGTCACGATCCCGGGACTAAGTTGAATGAGCAGTTCTTC
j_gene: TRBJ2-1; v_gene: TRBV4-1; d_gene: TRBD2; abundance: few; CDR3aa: CASSQEEGLAGSNEQFF; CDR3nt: TGCGCCAGCAGCCAAGAGGAAGGACTAGCGGGGAGCAATGAGCAGTTCTTC
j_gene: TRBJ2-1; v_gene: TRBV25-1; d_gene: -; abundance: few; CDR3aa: CASSADFNEQFF; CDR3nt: TGTGCCAGCAGTGCGGACTTCAATGAGCAGTTCTTC
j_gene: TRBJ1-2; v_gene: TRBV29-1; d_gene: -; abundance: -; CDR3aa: CSVAGELYGYTF; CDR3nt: TGCAGCGTGGCAGGGGAACTCTATGGCTACACCTTC
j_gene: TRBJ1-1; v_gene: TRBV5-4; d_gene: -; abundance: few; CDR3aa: CASSLGVKEGPEAFF; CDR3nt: TGTGCCAGCAGCTTGGGTGTGAAAGAAGGCCCTGAAGCTTTCTTT
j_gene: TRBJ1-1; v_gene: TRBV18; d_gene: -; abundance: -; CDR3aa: CASSPQQGTGTEAFF; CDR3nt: TGTGCCAGCTCACCCCAACAGGGTACCGGCACTGAAGCTTTCTTT
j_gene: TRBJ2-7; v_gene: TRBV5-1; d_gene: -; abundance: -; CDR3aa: CASSPQTYEQYF; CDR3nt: TGCGCCAGCAGCCCCCAAACCTACGAGCAGTACTTC
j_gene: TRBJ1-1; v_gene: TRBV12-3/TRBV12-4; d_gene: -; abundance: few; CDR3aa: CASTSDVMNTEAFF; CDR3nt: TGTGCCAGCACTTCGGACGTTATGAACACTGAAGCTTTCTTT
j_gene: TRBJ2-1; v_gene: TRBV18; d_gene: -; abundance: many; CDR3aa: CASSPPPFGNEQFF; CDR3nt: TGTGCCAGCTCACCACCCCCTTTCGGCAATGAGCAGTTCTTC
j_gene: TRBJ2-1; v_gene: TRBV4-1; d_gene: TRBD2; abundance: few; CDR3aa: CASSHYMGLAEDNEQFF; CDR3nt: TGCGCCAGCAGCCATTATATGGGACTAGCGGAAGACAATGAGCAGTTCTTC
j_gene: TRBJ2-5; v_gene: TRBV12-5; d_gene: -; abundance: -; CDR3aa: CASARRTKPTLTPYQETQYF; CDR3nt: TGTGCTAGTGCCCGGAGGACCAAGCCCACCCTGACACCGTACCAAGAGACCCAGTACTTC
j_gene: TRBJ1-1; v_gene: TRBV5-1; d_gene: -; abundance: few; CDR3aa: CASSRTPTNTEAFF; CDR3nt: TGCGCCAGCAGTCGGACGCCAACCAACACTGAAGCTTTCTTT
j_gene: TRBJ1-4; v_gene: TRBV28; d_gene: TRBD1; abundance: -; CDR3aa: CASSQLAGTGIEKLFF; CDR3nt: TGTGCCAGCAGTCAACTCGCCGGGACAGGGATTGAAAAACTGTTTTTT
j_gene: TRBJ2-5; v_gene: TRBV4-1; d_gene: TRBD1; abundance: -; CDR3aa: CASSQVGTEETQYF; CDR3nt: TGCGCCAGCAGCCAAGTCGGGACAGAAGAGACCCAGTACTTC
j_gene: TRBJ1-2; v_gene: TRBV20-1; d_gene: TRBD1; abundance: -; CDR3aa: CSAWDRASPLNYGYTF; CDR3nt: TGCAGTGCATGGGACAGGGCGAGCCCCCTTAACTATGGCTACACCTTC
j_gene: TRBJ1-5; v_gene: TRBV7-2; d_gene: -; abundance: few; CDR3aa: CASSLPGENQPQHF; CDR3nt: TGTGCCAGCAGCTTACCAGGGGAAAATCAGCCCCAGCATTTT
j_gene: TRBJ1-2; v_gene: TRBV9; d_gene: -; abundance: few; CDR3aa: CASSLDPGYGESYTF; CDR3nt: TGTGCCAGCAGCTTGGATCCAGGGTACGGCGAGAGCTACACCTTC
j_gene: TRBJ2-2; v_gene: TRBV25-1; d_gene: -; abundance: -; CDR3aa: CASSERPGTGELFF; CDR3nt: TGTGCCAGCAGTGAAAGACCGGGCACCGGGGAGCTGTTTTTT
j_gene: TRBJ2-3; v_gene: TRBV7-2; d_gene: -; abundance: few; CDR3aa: CASSLRGRASTDTQYF; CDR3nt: TGTGCCAGCAGCTTACGAGGCAGGGCCAGCACAGATACGCAGTATTTT
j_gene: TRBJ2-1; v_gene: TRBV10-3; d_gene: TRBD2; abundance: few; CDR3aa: CAISLTSGRDNEQFF; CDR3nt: TGTGCCATCAGCCTGACTAGCGGAAGGGACAATGAGCAGTTCTTC
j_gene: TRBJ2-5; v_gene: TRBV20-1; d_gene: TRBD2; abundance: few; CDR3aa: CSATTSDPNIQETQYF; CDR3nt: TGCAGTGCTACTACTAGCGACCCGAACATACAAGAGACCCAGTACTTC
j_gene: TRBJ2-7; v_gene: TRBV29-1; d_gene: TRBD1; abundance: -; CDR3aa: CSVGDRAVYEQYF; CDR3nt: TGCAGCGTTGGGGACAGGGCCGTTTACGAGCAGTACTTC